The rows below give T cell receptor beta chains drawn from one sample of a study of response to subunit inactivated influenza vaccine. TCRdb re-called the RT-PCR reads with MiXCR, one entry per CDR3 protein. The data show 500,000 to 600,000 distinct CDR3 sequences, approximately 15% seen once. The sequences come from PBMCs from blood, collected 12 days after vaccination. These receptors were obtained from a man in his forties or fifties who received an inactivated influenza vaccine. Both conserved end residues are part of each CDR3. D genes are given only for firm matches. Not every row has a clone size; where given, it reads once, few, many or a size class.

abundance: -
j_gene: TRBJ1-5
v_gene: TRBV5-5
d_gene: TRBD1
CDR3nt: TGTGCCAGCAGCTTGGATGGGGCAGGGGGAGGTCGACAGCCCCAGCATTTT
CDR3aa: CASSLDGAGGGRQPQHF

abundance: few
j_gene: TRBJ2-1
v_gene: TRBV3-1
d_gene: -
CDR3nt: TGTGCCAGCAGGCCCGACACCCACATCTACAATGAGCAGTTCTTC
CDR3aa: CASRPDTHIYNEQFF

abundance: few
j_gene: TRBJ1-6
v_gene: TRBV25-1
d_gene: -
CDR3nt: TGTGCCAGCAGTGTCCGACAGAATTCACCCCTCCACTTT
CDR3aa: CASSVRQNSPLHF

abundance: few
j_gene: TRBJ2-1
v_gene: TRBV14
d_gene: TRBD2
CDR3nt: TGTGCCAGCAGCCAAGGACTAGCGGGGTACGAGCAGTTCTTC
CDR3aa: CASSQGLAGYEQFF

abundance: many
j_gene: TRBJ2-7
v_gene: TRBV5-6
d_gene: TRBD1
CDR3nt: TGTGCCAGCAGTCGGGACAGCAACACCTACGAGCAGTACTTC
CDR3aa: CASSRDSNTYEQYF

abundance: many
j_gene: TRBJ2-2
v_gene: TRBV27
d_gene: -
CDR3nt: TGTGCCAGCAGTTTAAAGTGGGGGGCCGGGGAGCTGTTTTTT
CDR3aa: CASSLKWGAGELFF

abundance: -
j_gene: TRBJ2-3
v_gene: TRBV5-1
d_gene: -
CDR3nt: TGCGCCAGCAGCTTGGAACAACGGAGGGATACGCAGTATTTT
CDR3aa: CASSLEQRRDTQYF

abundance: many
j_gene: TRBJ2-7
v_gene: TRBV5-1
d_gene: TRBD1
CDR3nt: TGCGCCAGCAGCTTAAGGACAGGGAACCACGAGCAGTACTTC
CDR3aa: CASSLRTGNHEQYF

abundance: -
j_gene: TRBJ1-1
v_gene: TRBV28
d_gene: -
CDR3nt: TGTGCCAGCAGTTTAAGGTATAGGCTCGGGAACACTGAAGCTTTCTTT
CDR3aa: CASSLRYRLGNTEAFF

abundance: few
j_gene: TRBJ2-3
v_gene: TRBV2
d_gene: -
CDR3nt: TGTGCCAGCAGTGACGGGGCAGGGACCACAGATACGCAGTATTTT
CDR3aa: CASSDGAGTTDTQYF

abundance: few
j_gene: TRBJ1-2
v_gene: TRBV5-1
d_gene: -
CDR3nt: TGCGCCAGCAGCTTGGGAGGGAATTTAGAAGGCTACACCTTC
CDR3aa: CASSLGGNLEGYTF

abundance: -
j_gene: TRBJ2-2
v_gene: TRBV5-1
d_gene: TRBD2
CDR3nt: TGCGCCAGCAGCTTGGTCGAGGCGGGGGGCACCGGGGAGCTGTTTTTT
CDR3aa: CASSLVEAGGTGELFF

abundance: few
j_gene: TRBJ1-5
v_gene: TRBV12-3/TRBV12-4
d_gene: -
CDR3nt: TGTGCCAGCAGTTTGGGAGGAGATCATCAGCCCCAGCATTTT
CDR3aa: CASSLGGDHQPQHF

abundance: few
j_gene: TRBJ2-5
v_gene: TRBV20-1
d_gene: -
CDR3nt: TGCAGTGCTGCTGGAATCGGGGGCCGGGTTCGGGAGACCCAGTACTTC
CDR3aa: CSAAGIGGRVRETQYF

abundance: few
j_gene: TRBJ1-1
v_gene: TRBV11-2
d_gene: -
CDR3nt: TGTGCCAGCAGCTTAGCTCGGGACTCCAGAGGGGCTTTCTTT
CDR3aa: CASSLARDSRGAFF

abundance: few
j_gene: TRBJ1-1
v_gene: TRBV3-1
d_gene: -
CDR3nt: TGTGCCAGCAGCCAAGATCGCGTAGTGGGGAGAGCTTTCTTT
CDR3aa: CASSQDRVVGRAFF

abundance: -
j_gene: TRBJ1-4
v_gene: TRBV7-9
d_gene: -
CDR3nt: TGCGCCAGCAGCTTGGGGCAGGGGCGAGAAAAACTGTTTTTT
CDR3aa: CASSLGQGREKLFF

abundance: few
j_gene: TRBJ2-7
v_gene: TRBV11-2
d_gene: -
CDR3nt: TGTGCCAGCAGCTTCTCGTTGGGGGAACTCGACGAGCAGTACTTC
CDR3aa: CASSFSLGELDEQYF

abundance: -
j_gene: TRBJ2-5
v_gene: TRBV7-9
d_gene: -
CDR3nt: TGTGCCAGCAGCTTAGGTGTGGGGATGATGGAGACCCAGTACTTC
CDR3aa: CASSLGVGMMETQYF

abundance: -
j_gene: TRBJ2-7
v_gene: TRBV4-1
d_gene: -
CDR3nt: TGCGCCAGCAGCCAAGAAAGACGGCTCAGCTCCTACGAGCAGTACTTC
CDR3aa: CASSQERRLSSYEQYF

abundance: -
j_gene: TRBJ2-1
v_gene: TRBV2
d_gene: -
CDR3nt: TGTGCCAGCATGAGCGAACAGGGTAGTGAGCAGTTCTTC
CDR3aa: CASMSEQGSEQFF

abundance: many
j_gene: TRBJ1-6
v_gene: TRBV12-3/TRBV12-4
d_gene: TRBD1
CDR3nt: TGTGCCAGCAGCGGACAGGGGGTTAAATCACCCCTCCACTTT
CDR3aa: CASSGQGVKSPLHF